These 30 T cell receptor beta chains were sequenced from one sample in a study of radiotherapy plus CTLA-4 blockade in lung cancer. The repertoire was sequenced with immunoSEQ multiplex PCR; TCRdb's copy has only in-frame clones and lacks some. The table has fewer than 90,000 clones, less than 90% seen once. The sequencing here drew on peripheral blood, taken from a patient treated with radiotherapy plus ipilimumab. The source of these receptors is a human donor with non-small cell lung cancer who had stable disease on radiotherapy plus ipilimumab.

The rearrangement uses TRBV6-5 and TRBJ1-4; possible D gene TRBD1, 5 bases. CDR3 size: 15 residues. Per the germline V gene, CDR1 is MNHEY and CDR2 is SVGAGI. V was cut by 5 bases and J by 3 bases, with 13 bases left in between. The DNA for the CDR3 is TGTGCCAGCAGTCTGTCAGGGAACGCTAATGAAAAACTGTTTTTT. Its translation is CASSLSGNANEKLFF.

CDR3 DNA: TGTGCCAGCAGGGAATTACGGGACAGGGCCTACGAGCAGTACTTC. Translating it yields CASRELRDRAYEQYF. This rearrangement joins TRBV7-9 to TRBJ2-7; 9 bases are shared with TRBD1. Germline V gene data show CDR1 as SEHNR and CDR2 as FQNEAQ (reference sequence). The ends lost 6 bases at V and 2 bases at J; junction bases unmatched: 8. There are 15 residues in the CDR3.

This clone was observed a few times. V and J are TRBV30 and TRBJ2-5, with D perhaps being TRBD1 or TRBD2 (5 bases each). Germline assignment: CDR1 GTSNPN and CDR2 SVGIG (reference sequence). The CDR3 loop spans 14 amino acids. Trimming removed 5 bases from V and 5 bases from J, with 18 bases in between. The CDR3 DNA is TGTGCCTGGGCGTCCGGGACCCTCGCGGAGACCCAGTACTTC. It specifies CAWASGTLAETQYF.

This rearrangement joins TRBV6-1 to TRBJ2-1; no reliable D call. Trimming took 0 bases from V and 9 from J, leaving 6 bases between them. The CDR3 is 12 amino acids. In germline, CDR1 is MNHNS, CDR2 SASEGT. The CDR3: CASSEAGFEQFF. In DNA form, the CDR3 reads TGTGCCAGCAGTGAAGCGGGGTTTGAGCAGTTCTTC.

In DNA, the CDR3 is TGCAGCGTTGAATCTGGCGGGAGAATTGGCTACAATGAGCAGTTCTTC. It is translated as CSVESGGRIGYNEQFF. The chain combines TRBV29-1 with TRBJ2-1, with 7 nucleotides matching TRBD2. Trimming cost V 2 bases and J 3 bases; bases outside gene matches: 10. CDR1 and CDR2 from the germline V gene are SQVTM and ANQGSEA. The CDR3 loop spans 16 amino acids.

The V gene is TRBV7-3, the J gene TRBJ2-1, with D unclear. CDR1 SGHTA and CDR2 FQGTGA come from the germline V gene. Trimming took 0 bases from V and 0 from J, leaving 3 bases between them. The CDR3 extends over 14 amino acids. DNA for the CDR3: TGTGCCAGCAGCTTAACGAGCTCCTACAATGAGCAGTTCTTC. This sequence encodes CASSLTSSYNEQFF. Variable domain in full (rest from reference TRBV7-3 and TRBJ2-1): GAGVSQTPSNKVTEKGKYVELRCDPISGHTALYWYRQSLGQGPEFLIYFQGTGAADDSGLPNDRFFAVRPEGSVSTLKIQRTERGDSAVYLCASSLTSSYNEQFFGPGTRLTVL.

The rearrangement links TRBV30 to TRBJ1-1, with D possibly TRBD1 on 6 matching bases. There are 14 residues in the CDR3. V dropped 4 bases and J dropped 5 bases, with 17 bases sitting between them. The germline gives CDR1 GTSNPN, CDR2 SVGIG (reference sequence). The CDR3 reads CAWTRGGGWTEAFF. CDR3 nucleotides: TGTGCCTGGACGCGAGGGGGGGGCTGGACTGAAGCTTTCTTT.

The chain carries TRBV5-6 and TRBJ2-5; 7 nucleotides align to TRBD2. The V gene end was trimmed by 0 bases and the J gene end by 1 base; junction bases not matched to a gene: 6. The CDR3 runs 16 residues. Germline V CDR1 and CDR2: SGHDT, YYEEEE. CDR3 sequence (DNA): TGTGCCAGCAGCTTGGTGGCAGCGGGGCTCCAAGAGACCCAGTACTTC. Amino acids: CASSLVAAGLQETQYF.

This chain joins TRBV18 and TRBJ2-7; no clear D. The germline CDR1 and CDR2 sequences are KGHSH and LQKENI. This CDR3 contains 11 residues. The ends were cut back, 4 bases at V and 5 bases at J, with 6 bases in the middle. This CDR3 is CASSLKDEQYF. The CDR3 bases are TGTGCCAGCTCACTTAAGGACGAGCAGTACTTC.

This chain uses TRBV15 with TRBJ1-4, with D possibly matching TRBD1 (6 bases). Per germline, CDR1 LNHNV and CDR2 YYDKDF (reference sequence). The V gene lost 3 bases and the J gene lost 8 bases, with 19 bases spanning the gap. This CDR3 spans 16 amino acids. CDR3 sequence reads: CATSSAYRDHWEKLFF. DNA for the CDR3: TGTGCCACCAGCAGCGCCTACAGGGATCATTGGGAAAAACTGTTTTTT.

The V gene is TRBV29-1, the J gene TRBJ2-7; no definite D call. From germline, CDR1 is SQVTM and CDR2 ANQGSEA. The length of the CDR3 is 13 residues. Trimming removed 4 bases from V and 2 bases from J, with 12 bases in between. The CDR3 protein is CSVADPQTYEQYF. In DNA form, the CDR3 reads TGCAGCGTTGCGGACCCACAAACCTACGAGCAGTACTTC.

V gene TRBV7-2 combines with J gene TRBJ2-7, with D tentatively TRBD1 or TRBD2 (5 bases each). Germline CDR1 SGHTA, CDR2 FQGNSA. The V gene lost 5 bases and the J gene lost 2 bases, with 13 bases spanning the gap. This CDR3 region has 14 residues. The CDR3 region has the DNA TGTGCCAGCAGCGGGGCAGGAGGTCCCTACGAGCAGTACTTC. The encoded protein is CASSGAGGPYEQYF. The full variable domain, with the rest looked up from reference TRBV7-2 and TRBJ2-7, is GAGVSQSPSNKVTEKGKDVELRCDPISGHTALYWYRQSLGQGLEFLIYFQGNSAPDKSGLPSDRFSAERTGGSVSTLTIQRTQQEDSAVYLCASSGAGGPYEQYFGPGTRLTVT.

The chain combines TRBV5-1 with TRBJ2-7, with 7 bases that match TRBD1. The CDR3 sequence is 17 residues long. Trimming at V came to 0 bases and at J to 1 base, leaving 10 bases not matched to a gene. From germline, CDR1 is SGHRS and CDR2 YFSETQ. CDR3 sequence reads: CASSLASRDRASYEQYF. Written as DNA, the CDR3 is TGCGCCAGCAGCTTGGCTTCCCGTGACAGGGCTTCCTACGAGCAGTACTTC. Complete variable domain (other parts from reference TRBV5-1 and TRBJ2-7): KAGVTQTPRYLIKTRGQQVTLSCSPISGHRSVSWYQQTPGQGLQFLFEYFSETQRNKGNFPGRFSGRQFSNSRSEMNVSTLELGDSALYLCASSLASRDRASYEQYFGPGTRLTVT.

The chain couples TRBV28 to TRBJ2-7; tentative D call: TRBD2 (7 bases). Germline assignment: CDR1 MDHEN and CDR2 SYDVKM. The CDR3 runs 15 residues. The V gene lost 5 bases and the J gene lost 1 base, with 15 bases spanning the gap. CDR3 bases: TGTGCCAGCAGTGGGGGGGGCGCGGGTTCCTACGAGCAGTACTTC. This translates into CASSGGGAGSYEQYF. Full variable domain (missing parts from reference TRBV28 and TRBJ2-7): DVKVTQSSRYLVKRTGEKVFLECVQDMDHENMFWYRQDPGLGLRLIYFSYDVKMKEKGDIPEGYSVSREKKERFSLILESASTNQTSMYLCASSGGGAGSYEQYFGPGTRLTVT.

The J gene is TRBJ1-4, the V gene TRBV30, with D perhaps TRBD1 (5 bases). CDR3 length: 13 amino acids. Germline CDR1 reads GTSNPN; CDR2 reads SVGIG (reference sequence). V was shortened by 6 bases and J by 4 bases, with 12 bases between the two germline ends. CDR3 in amino acids: CACNRLINEKLFF. CDR3 sequence (DNA): TGTGCCTGTAACAGGTTGATTAATGAAAAACTGTTTTTT.

The V gene is TRBV5-6, the J gene TRBJ1-3; 7 bases fit TRBD1. The junction had 9 bases not matched to a gene; V was cut back by 4 bases and J by 2 bases. Germline V lookup: CDR1 SGHDT, CDR2 YYEEEE. The CDR3 consists of 16 residues. CDR3 protein: CASSVTQGVTGNTIYF. Here the CDR3 DNA reads TGTGCCAGCAGCGTCACCCAGGGGGTGACTGGAAACACCATATATTTT.

The chain uses TRBV2 and TRBJ2-1; 11 bases are shared with TRBD2. The CDR3 sequence is 15 residues long. Germline trimming cut 6 bases from V and 9 bases from J; bases unmatched to any gene: 10. CDR1 SNHLY and CDR2 FYNNEI come from the germline V gene. CDR3 residues: CASRQLAGGFGEQFF. CDR3 coding DNA: TGTGCCAGCAGACAATTAGCGGGAGGGTTTGGTGAGCAGTTCTTC. Variable domain in full (rest from reference TRBV2 and TRBJ2-1): EPEVTQTPSHQVTQMGQEVILRCVPISNHLYFYWYRQILGQKVEFLVSFYNNEISEKSEIFDDQFSVERPDGSNFTLKIRSTKLEDSAMYFCASRQLAGGFGEQFFGPGTRLTVL.

This clone came up a few times. This chain joins TRBV28 and TRBJ1-2, with D unclear. Germline-derived CDR1 and CDR2 are MDHEN and SYDVKM. V was pared by 7 bases and J by 5 bases, with 17 bases between. CDR3 size: 14 residues. In nucleotides, the CDR3 is TGTGCCAGCACCCCCACACGAGCTTTGTATGGCTACACCTTC. Protein product: CASTPTRALYGYTF.

V is TRBV4-2 and J is TRBJ2-2; D perhaps matches TRBD2 (5 bases). V gave up 1 base and J gave up 8 bases, with 14 bases separating them. In germline, CDR1 is LGHNA, CDR2 YNFKEQ. This CDR3 spans 15 amino acids. The CDR3 loop is CASSQGAGQVGELFF. DNA of the CDR3: TGTGCCAGCAGCCAAGGGGCGGGCCAAGTAGGGGAGCTGTTTTTT.

The chain uses TRBV2 and TRBJ2-3; tentative D call: TRBD2 (5 bases). CDR1 SNHLY and CDR2 FYNNEI come from the germline V gene. This CDR3 contains 13 residues. With 5 bases removed from V and 2 bases from J, the gap between germline ends came to 8 bases. The CDR3 protein is CASSSDYTDTQYF. In DNA form, the CDR3 reads TGTGCCAGCAGTTCTGACTACACAGATACGCAGTATTTT.

The CDR3 loop is CAWSVPGLALYEQYF. CDR3 nucleotides: TGTGCCTGGAGTGTACCGGGACTAGCGCTGTACGAGCAGTACTTC. The chain links TRBV30 to TRBJ2-7, with 10 bases that match TRBD2. Germline lookup yields CDR1 GTSNPN and CDR2 SVGIG (reference sequence). The CDR3 runs 15 residues. V lost 0 bases and J lost 4; bases outside the gene matches: 6.

The V gene is TRBV28, the J gene TRBJ2-2; 8 bases map to TRBD2. The CDR3 has 17 amino acids. Germline lookup yields CDR1 MDHEN and CDR2 SYDVKM. J was trimmed by 4 bases and V by 4 bases; bases with no gene match: 11. For the CDR3, the DNA is TGTGCCAGCAGTTCCCATGGGCGGGGGGCGCCCACCGGGGAGCTGTTTTTT. Residues: CASSSHGRGAPTGELFF.

This chain uses TRBV28 with TRBJ2-7; the D is unclear. Looked up from germline, CDR1 is MDHEN and CDR2 is SYDVKM. V lost 6 bases and J 2 bases, leaving 5 bases between the germline ends. There are 11 residues in the CDR3. The CDR3 DNA follows: TGTGCCAGCAGGACCGCCTACGAGCAGTACTTC. Protein product: CASRTAYEQYF.

Points on this clone: Other DNA sequences in this specimen translate into the identical CDR3. The chain couples TRBV9 to TRBJ2-6, with TRBD2 matching over 14 bases. This CDR3 has 18 amino acids. Germline CDR1 SGDLS, CDR2 YYNGEE. V gave up 4 bases and J gave up 3 bases; unmatched junction bases: 6. CDR3 nucleotide sequence: TGTGCCAGCAGCAAGGGACTAGCGGGGGCGGGTGGGGCCAACGTCCTGACTTTC. It encodes CASSKGLAGAGGANVLTF.

The rearrangement joins TRBV5-4 to TRBJ2-1, with 9 bases fitting TRBD2. The germline V gene has CDR1 SGHNT and CDR2 YYREEE (reference sequence). The CDR3 is made up of 16 amino acids. Unmatched junction bases numbered 11, after V lost 0 bases and J lost 10 bases. CDR3 in amino acids: CASSLGQREAFGEQFF. For the CDR3, the DNA is TGTGCCAGCAGCTTGGGGCAGCGGGAGGCCTTTGGGGAGCAGTTCTTC.

This clone occurred once. The V gene is TRBV6-4, the J gene TRBJ2-3; D remains unclear. The CDR3 length is 11 residues. With 1 base removed from V and 11 bases from J, the gap between germline ends came to 7 bases. Germline V gene sequence: CDR1 MRHNA, CDR2 SNTAGT. The CDR3 DNA is TGTGCCAGCAGTGACTTCAATAAGCAGTATTTT. Translated, it gives CASSDFNKQYF.

J is TRBJ2-5 and V is TRBV19, with no clear D. Trimming left V 2 bases short and J 5 bases short, with 12 bases between. Germline CDR1 reads LNHDA; CDR2 reads SQIVND (reference sequence). This CDR3 is built from 14 residues. CDR3 sequence: CASSIMGLDETQYF. In nucleotides, the CDR3 is TGTGCCAGTAGTATAATGGGCTTGGATGAGACCCAGTACTTC.

The V and J genes are TRBV19 and TRBJ2-3; D might be TRBD1 or TRBD2, each matching 6 bases. The germline gives CDR1 LNHDA, CDR2 SQIVND (reference sequence). The CDR3 runs to 13 residues. The V and J ends lost 10 bases and 7 bases respectively, with 18 bases between them. CDR3 amino acids: CATDRGQGNTQYF. For the CDR3, the DNA is TGTGCCACGGATCGGGGGCAGGGGAATACGCAGTATTTT.

This clone was counted only a few times. The chain employs TRBV30 and TRBJ2-1; no firm D call. Germline V lookup: CDR1 GTSNPN, CDR2 SVGIG (reference sequence). V was cut by 0 bases and J by 0 bases, with 9 bases left in between. The CDR3 is made up of 15 amino acids. The CDR3 DNA follows: TGTGCCTGGAGTGTAAGTGGGGTCTCCTACAATGAGCAGTTCTTC. Translation gives CAWSVSGVSYNEQFF.

DNA for the CDR3: TGTGCCAGCAGTCCCCGACCCGGGGGGGAGCTGTTTTTT. It specifies CASSPRPGGELFF. The J gene is TRBJ2-2, the V gene TRBV6-6; D is uncertain. This CDR3 has 13 amino acids. The V gene's germline CDR1 is MNHNY and CDR2 SVGAGI (reference sequence). The germline V and J ends were trimmed by 5 bases and 8 bases, with 12 bases remaining between them.